This TCR beta chain was documented in a study of chronic HIV infection and antiretroviral therapy. TCRdb reprocessed the 5' RACE reads via MiXCR and lists one record per CDR3 protein. The sample shows about 38,000 distinct CDR3 sequences, roughly 8% of them seen only once. CDR1 and CDR2 from the germline V gene are MDHEN and SYDVKM. V dropped 3 bases and J dropped 4; count of bases not matched to a gene: 5. CDR3 length: 14 amino acids. There are many counts of this clonotype. The sequence came from an adult who had HIV and had not received antiretroviral therapy, or was an uninfected healthy control (not recorded which). This chain connects TRBV28 to TRBJ2-5; TRBD1 matches 7 bases. The material sequenced was peripheral blood. In DNA, the CDR3 is TGTGCCAGCAGTTTGACAGGGTTAAGAGAGACCCAGTACTTC. Protein: CASSLTGLRETQYF.